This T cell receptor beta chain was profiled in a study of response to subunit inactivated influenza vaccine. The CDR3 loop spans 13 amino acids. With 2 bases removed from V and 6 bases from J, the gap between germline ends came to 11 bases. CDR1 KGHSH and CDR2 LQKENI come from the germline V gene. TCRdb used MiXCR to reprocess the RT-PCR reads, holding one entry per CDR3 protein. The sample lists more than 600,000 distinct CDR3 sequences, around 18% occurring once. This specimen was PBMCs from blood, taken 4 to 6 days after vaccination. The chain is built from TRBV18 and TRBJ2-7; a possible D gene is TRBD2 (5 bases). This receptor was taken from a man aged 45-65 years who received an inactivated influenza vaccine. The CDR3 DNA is TGTGCCAGCTCACCAGTGCGAGGGTCCGAGCAGTACTTC. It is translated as CASSPVRGSEQYF.